This T cell receptor (beta chain) was identified in a study of T-cell reconstitution after alpha-beta-depleted transplantation in children. Preparation of the TCRbeta library was carried out with unique molecular identifiers. Each CDR3 protein gets one entry after TCRdb re-called the PCR reads with MiXCR. The sample holds hundreds of thousands of distinct CDR3 sequences, around 15% seen once. The table lists this clonotype with many counts. Its matching antigen is unknown. Study findings and constraints: From surviving recipient T cells and thymic progenitors came the high day-60 TCRbeta diversity observed in some patients. T-cell counts and diversity were attributed mostly to newly produced T cells one year after transplant.

The CDR3 covers 12 residues. With 5 bases removed from V and 8 bases from J, the gap between germline ends came to 10 bases. The germline V gene has CDR1 MGHRA and CDR2 YSYEKL. This receptor was taken from a male patient younger than 18 who had a stem cell transplant for acute lymphoblastic leukemia, so the T cells may come from the graft donor. The chain couples TRBV4-1 to TRBJ2-1; TRBD1 or TRBD2 may be the D gene (6 bases each). The material was PBMCs, mostly from graft donor cells, obtained 360 days after TCRalphabeta/CD19-depleted stem cell transplant. CDR3 DNA: TGCGCCAGCAGCTCCGGGGGCCATGAGCAGTTCTTC. As protein: CASSSGGHEQFF.